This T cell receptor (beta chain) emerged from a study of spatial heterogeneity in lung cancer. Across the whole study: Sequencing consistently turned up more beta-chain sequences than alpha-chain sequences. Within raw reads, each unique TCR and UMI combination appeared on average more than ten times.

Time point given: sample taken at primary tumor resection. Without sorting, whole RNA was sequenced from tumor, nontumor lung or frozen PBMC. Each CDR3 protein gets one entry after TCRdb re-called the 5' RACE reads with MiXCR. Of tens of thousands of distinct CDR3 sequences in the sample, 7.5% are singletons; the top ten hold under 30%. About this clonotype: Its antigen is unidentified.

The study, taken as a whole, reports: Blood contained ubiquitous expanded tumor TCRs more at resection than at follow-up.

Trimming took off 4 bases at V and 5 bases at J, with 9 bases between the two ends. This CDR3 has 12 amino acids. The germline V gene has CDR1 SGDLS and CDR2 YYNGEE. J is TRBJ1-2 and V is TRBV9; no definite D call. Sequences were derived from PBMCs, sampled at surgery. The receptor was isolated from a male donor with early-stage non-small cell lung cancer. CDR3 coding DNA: TGTGCCAGCAGCCCCGCAGTGTATGGCTACACCTTC. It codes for CASSPAVYGYTF. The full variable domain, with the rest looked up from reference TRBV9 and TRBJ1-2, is DSGVTQTPKHLITATGQRVTLRCSPRSGDLSVYWYQQSLDQGLQFLIQYYNGEERAKGNILERFSAQQFPDLHSELNLSSLELGDSALYFCASSPAVYGYTFGSGTRLTVV.